These 24 T cell receptor beta chains share one sample of origin, sequenced in a study of OX40 agonist ivuxolimab in advanced cancers. The protocol was immunoSEQ multiplex PCR, while the TCRdb copy is restricted to in-frame clones and leaves out a portion. Of about 66,000 clones in the sample, 65% to 85% were seen once. The source material was CD4+ or CD8+ T cells sorted from blood, sampled in a trial of the OX40 agonist ivuxolimab. The source is an adult with an advanced solid tumor such as melanoma, head and neck, liver or kidney cancer.

The V and J genes are TRBV6-5 and TRBJ1-5; 9 bases agree with TRBD1. CDR1 and CDR2 (germline): MNHEY, SVGAGI. This CDR3 is 14 amino acids long. The V gene end was trimmed by 6 bases and the J gene end by 2 bases; junction bases not matched to a gene: 2. CDR3 in DNA: TGTGCCAGCAGACGACAGGGGGGCAATCAGCCCCAGCATTTT. This sequence encodes CASRRQGGNQPQHF.

The gene calls are TRBV19 and TRBJ2-2, with 13 bases aligning to TRBD2. This CDR3 contains 17 residues. With 5 bases clipped from V and 2 bases from J, the junction kept 5 bases outside the gene matches. Germline V CDR1 and CDR2: LNHDA, SQIVND (reference sequence). CDR3 amino acids: CASSLTSGGTNTGELFF. The DNA of the CDR3 is TGTGCCAGTAGTCTGACTAGCGGGGGGACTAACACCGGGGAGCTGTTTTTT.

V and J are TRBV5-1 and TRBJ2-7; no clear D. CDR1 is SGHRS and CDR2 is YFSETQ in the germline V gene. The CDR3 is 12 residues long. V lost 2 bases to trimming and J lost 6 bases, with 9 bases between them. The CDR3 here is CASSFDSGEQYF. As DNA, the CDR3 is TGCGCCAGCAGCTTCGACTCGGGCGAGCAGTACTTC.

This chain uses TRBV6-6 with TRBJ2-7; D is perhaps TRBD1 (6 bases). Germline-derived CDR1 and CDR2 are MNHNY and SVGAGI (reference sequence). V dropped 3 bases and J dropped 2 bases, with 11 bases sitting between them. The CDR3 totals 14 residues. The CDR3 DNA follows: TGTGCCAGCAGTTATGGGACACAAGCCTACGAGCAGTACTTC. Translated, it gives CASSYGTQAYEQYF.

The rearrangement uses TRBV19 and TRBJ1-3; the match to TRBD1 covers 8 bases. Unmatched junction bases numbered 5, after V lost 7 bases and J lost 0 bases. CDR1 and CDR2 from the germline V gene are LNHDA and SQIVND (reference sequence). The length of the CDR3 is 15 residues. The CDR3 here is CASMQTGGSGNTIYF. DNA of the CDR3: TGTGCCAGTATGCAAACAGGGGGCTCTGGAAACACCATATATTTT.

In DNA form, the CDR3 reads TGTGCCAGCAGCTTACCGGGACCGCCACAGACCCAGTACTTC. This codes for CASSLPGPPQTQYF. The chain combines TRBV5-6 with TRBJ2-5; D tentatively reads TRBD1 or TRBD2 (5 bases each). V shed 2 bases and J shed 6 bases, with 14 bases lying between them. Looked up from germline, CDR1 is SGHDT and CDR2 is YYEEEE. The CDR3 runs 14 residues.

This clone is termed medium-sized (0.01 to 0.1%). The chain combines TRBV10-3 with TRBJ1-4; TRBD1 matches 7 bases. The CDR3 is 13 amino acids. From germline, CDR1 is ENHRY and CDR2 SYGVKD. V shed 7 bases and J 4 bases; nucleotides not matched to a gene: 3. The DNA of the CDR3 is TGTGCCATCAAAGGGACAGATAATGAAAAACTGTTTTTT. Translated, it gives CAIKGTDNEKLFF.

The chain employs TRBV5-6 and TRBJ2-5; D not resolved. Germline CDR1 reads SGHDT; CDR2 reads YYEEEE. The CDR3 runs 12 residues. V lost 2 bases and J 5 bases, leaving 7 bases between the germline ends. CDR3 region: CASSFLGETQYF. As DNA, the CDR3 is TGTGCCAGCAGCTTCTTGGGTGAGACCCAGTACTTC.

This clone was observed a single time. CDR3: CATSGTIQETQYF. Here the CDR3 DNA reads TGTGCCACCTCCGGGACAATTCAAGAGACCCAGTACTTC. V usage is TRBV6-5 and J usage is TRBJ2-5; D may be TRBD1 (6 bases). From germline, CDR1 is MNHEY and CDR2 SVGAGI. V dropped 10 bases and J dropped 2 bases, with 14 bases sitting between them. The CDR3 covers 13 residues.

This clone was picked up one time. The chain has TRBV29-1 and TRBJ2-3; no clear D. CDR3 length: 10 amino acids. Germline V gene data show CDR1 as SQVTM and CDR2 as ANQGSEA. The V gene lost 7 bases and the J gene lost 5 bases, with 7 bases spanning the gap. CDR3 protein: CSGTLDTQYF. In DNA, the CDR3 is TGCAGCGGCACCTTAGATACGCAGTATTTT.

The rearrangement joins TRBV7-3 to TRBJ2-3, with TRBD2 matching over 9 bases. Germline V CDR1 and CDR2: SGHTA, FQGTGA. V shed 4 bases, J shed 3 bases, and the junction held 5 bases outside the gene matches. This CDR3 comprises 15 residues. The CDR3 is CASSYSGGATDTQYF. The CDR3 nucleotides read TGTGCCAGCAGCTATAGCGGGGGAGCTACAGATACGCAGTATTTT.

This clone was counted a single time. The chain couples TRBV4-2 to TRBJ1-1; perhaps TRBD1 as D (5 bases). Germline CDR1 reads LGHNA; CDR2 reads YNFKEQ. The ends were cut back, 6 bases at V and 1 base at J, with 15 bases in the middle. This CDR3 comprises 15 residues. CDR3 region: CASRPGGGSNTEAFF. The CDR3 DNA follows: TGTGCCAGCAGACCCGGCGGGGGATCGAACACTGAAGCTTTCTTT.

The CDR3 region has the DNA TGTGCCAGCAGCTTAGATTTGTACGGACAGAGGGATGGCTACACCTTC. This gives the protein CASSLDLYGQRDGYTF. The V gene is TRBV11-2, the J gene TRBJ1-2, with a tentative D call TRBD1 (6 bases). CDR1 and CDR2 (germline): SGHAT, FQNNGV. Trimming shortened V by 0 bases and J by 6 bases, and 17 bases separated the two germline ends. The CDR3 length is 16 residues.

The gene calls are TRBV4-1 and TRBJ1-2; the match to TRBD1 covers 12 bases. This CDR3 is built from 15 residues. The trim removed 6 bases at V and 6 bases at J, leaving 8 bases unmatched. CDR1 and CDR2 (germline): MGHRA, YSYEKL. The DNA for the CDR3 is TGCGCCAGCAGTCACCCGGGACAGGGGGCCGATGGCTACACCTTC. Translation: CASSHPGQGADGYTF.

The chain recombines TRBV29-1 with TRBJ2-7, with D perhaps assigned TRBD1 or TRBD2 (7 bases each). V lost 1 base and J lost 6, with 19 bases in between. The CDR3 loop spans 15 amino acids. CDR1 is SQVTM and CDR2 is ANQGSEA in the germline V gene. This chain's CDR3 is CSVEVGAGGGAEQYF. DNA of the CDR3: TGCAGCGTTGAAGTTGGGGCAGGGGGAGGGGCCGAGCAGTACTTC.

This rearrangement joins TRBV7-3 to TRBJ2-7, with 7 bases fitting TRBD1. After removal of 5 bases from V and 4 bases from J, the junction contained 14 bases not matched to a gene. The CDR3 loop spans 16 amino acids. CDR1 and CDR2 from the germline V gene are SGHTA and FQGTGA. The DNA of the CDR3 is TGTGCCAGCAGCCAAACCGGGACAGCAAGGGTATACGAGCAGTACTTC. Its protein product is CASSQTGTARVYEQYF.

This chain joins TRBV7-9 and TRBJ1-4; D may be TRBD1 (6 bases). V was trimmed by 5 bases and J by 7 bases, leaving 11 bases between them. The germline gives CDR1 SEHNR, CDR2 FQNEAQ (reference sequence). This CDR3 is 13 amino acids long. The CDR3 loop reads CASSRGQTEKLFF. The CDR3 bases are TGTGCCAGCAGCCGCGGACAGACTGAAAAACTGTTTTTT. Based on the CDR3 plus reference TRBV7-9 and TRBJ1-4, the full variable domain is DTGVSQNPRHKITKRGQNVTFRCDPISEHNRLYWYRQTLGQGPEFLTYFQNEAQLEKSRLLSDRFSAERPKGSFSTLEIQRTEQGDSAMYLCASSRGQTEKLFFGSGTQLSVL.

The V gene is TRBV7-8, the J gene TRBJ1-2; the D is unclear. CDR1 and CDR2 (germline): SGHVS, FQNEAQ. The length of the CDR3 is 14 residues. Deletions cut 5 bases from V and 5 bases from J, with 15 bases between. The DNA of the CDR3 is TGTGCCAGCAGCATAGGGTCCGGGGATTATGGCTACACCTTC. Its translation: CASSIGSGDYGYTF.

CDR3 region: CASSSLRDYEQYF. The CDR3 DNA sequence: TGTGCCAGCAGTTCTCTACGGGACTACGAGCAGTACTTC. The V and J genes are TRBV6-6 and TRBJ2-7, with D perhaps TRBD2 (5 bases). CDR1 and CDR2 from the germline V gene are MNHNY and SVGAGI (reference sequence). This CDR3 comprises 13 residues. Trimming stripped 4 bases from V and 3 bases from J, with 10 bases between.

The chain uses TRBV4-3 and TRBJ2-7, with D possibly TRBD1 on 6 matching bases. CDR1 is LGHNA, CDR2 YSLEER, per germline. The CDR3 extends over 14 amino acids. V was clipped by 5 bases and J by 3 bases, with 14 bases between them. The CDR3 region is CASSATYRDYEQYF. The CDR3 DNA is TGCGCCAGCAGCGCTACCTACAGGGACTACGAGCAGTACTTC.

The chain recombines TRBV19 with TRBJ2-1, with a possible D match to TRBD2 (6 bases). Per germline, CDR1 LNHDA and CDR2 SQIVND (reference sequence). This CDR3 region has 15 residues. Trimming shortened V by 4 bases and J by 4 bases, and 14 bases separated the two germline ends. CDR3 DNA: TGTGCCAGTAGTAGGGAGGCTAGAGTATACAATGAGCAGTTCTTC. It is translated as CASSREARVYNEQFF. Drawing the rest from reference TRBV19 and TRBJ2-1, the complete variable domain is DGGITQSPKYLFRKEGQNVTLSCEQNLNHDAMYWYRQDPGQGLRLIYYSQIVNDFQKGDIAEGYSVSREKKESFPLTVTSAQKNPTAFYLCASSREARVYNEQFFGPGTRLTVL.

This sequence joins TRBV7-2 and TRBJ2-3; 8 nucleotides agree with TRBD2. Germline values: CDR1 SGHTA, CDR2 FQGNSA. The V gene end was trimmed by 5 bases and the J gene end by 4 bases; junction bases not matched to a gene: 11. CDR3 size: 16 residues. Here the CDR3 DNA reads TGTGCCAGCAGCCCTAACGCGGGGGGCGGCCCAGATACGCAGTATTTT. It translates to CASSPNAGGGPDTQYF.

V is TRBV10-3 and J is TRBJ1-2; TRBD1 matches at 9 bases. V gave up 5 bases and J gave up 4 bases; unmatched junction bases: 2. Germline assignment: CDR1 ENHRY and CDR2 SYGVKD. The CDR3 has 13 amino acids. In DNA, the CDR3 is TGTGCCATCAGTCCGGGACAGGGCTATGGCTACACCTTC. It translates to CAISPGQGYGYTF.

The chain carries TRBV7-2 and TRBJ2-3, with D possibly matching TRBD1 (6 bases). V was cut by 8 bases and J by 4 bases, with 22 bases left in between. There are 16 residues in the CDR3. Germline V gene sequence: CDR1 SGHTA, CDR2 FQGNSA. Written as DNA, the CDR3 is TGTGCCAGCGGTCCCCAGGGGTCGCTGACCGCAGATACGCAGTATTTT. This codes for CASGPQGSLTADTQYF.